These 3 T cell receptor beta chains were sequenced from one sample in a study of CD8 T cells in Susac syndrome. The authors reverse transcribed about 0.5 to 1 ug RNA with random hexamers. Using its own MiXCR run on the immunoSEQ multiplex PCR reads, TCRdb lists one record per CDR3 protein. In the table there are approximately 190,000 distinct CDR3 sequences, about 95% of which are singletons. The sequencing sample was made of CD4+ T cells from PBMCs. Receptors originate from a human donor with multiple sclerosis.

The gene calls are TRBV2 and TRBJ1-1; 7 positions match TRBD1. The CDR3 has 11 amino acids. The V segment lost 8 bases and the J segment 9 bases; nucleotides outside the gene matches: 6. Germline V gene lookup returns CDR1 SNHLY and CDR2 FYNNEI. The CDR3 region is CASQGTVKAFF. The DNA for the CDR3 is TGTGCCAGCCAAGGGACAGTGAAAGCTTTCTTT.

The CDR3 DNA reads TGTGCCAGCAGCCAAGATCCGTACTCCTACGAGCAGTACTTC. Translation: CASSQDPYSYEQYF. V gene TRBV3-1 combines with J gene TRBJ2-7; D call uncertain. This CDR3 spans 14 amino acids. Trimming cost V 0 bases and J 0 bases, with 6 bases left between them. From germline, CDR1 is LGHDT and CDR2 YNNKEL (reference sequence).

The chain links TRBV7-9 to TRBJ2-1; D is unclear. Germline V gene lookup returns CDR1 SEHNR and CDR2 FQNEAQ (reference sequence). The V end lost 1 base, the J end lost 9 bases, and 13 bases lay between the germline ends. CDR3 length: 14 amino acids. As DNA, the CDR3 is TGTGCCAGCAGCTTAGAGCTGATGGGTGCTGAGCAGTTCTTC. Its translation is CASSLELMGAEQFF.